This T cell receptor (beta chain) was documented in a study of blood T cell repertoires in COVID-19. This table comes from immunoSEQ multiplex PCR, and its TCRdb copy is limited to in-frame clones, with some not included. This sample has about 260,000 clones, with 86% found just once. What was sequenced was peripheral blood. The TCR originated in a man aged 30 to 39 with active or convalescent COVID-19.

The CDR3 spells CASSLADGELLFF. The DNA of the CDR3 is TGCGCCAGCAGCTTGGCCGACGGAGAGTTGCTGTTTTTT. The V gene is TRBV5-1, the J gene TRBJ2-2; D remains ambiguous. The CDR3 consists of 13 residues. Germline-derived CDR1 and CDR2 are SGHRS and YFSETQ. Trimming cost V 0 bases and J 13 bases, with 13 bases left between them.